The text below deals with one T cell receptor beta chain. Its antigen is not identified. Time point in this sample: week 5, during vaccination. Vaccination used 300 ug of mutant IDH1 20-mer peptide per dose, with topical imiquimod. CDR1 is MNHNS, CDR2 SASEGT, per germline. The CDR3 has 11 residues. V was trimmed by 6 bases and J by 2 bases, leaving 3 bases between them. The data derive from a study of a mutant IDH1 vaccine in newly diagnosed glioma. Overall study: Vaccination began 4-6 weeks post radiotherapy alone, or with temozolomide cycles. Treated patients, averaging around 40 years, were 62.5% male and roughly 38% female. Beforehand, treatment had been radiotherapy, temozolomide, or both; the majority received both. The study's findings and limits: Vaccine-induced immune responses occurred in roughly 94% of patients.

The table came from immunoSEQ multiplex PCR; TCRdb's copy has only in-frame clones and leaves some out. The data hold about 40,000 clones, with roughly 90% observed a single time. The sequence derives from a man in his forties or fifties with glioma. Specimen: PBMCs, collected from a glioma patient whose treatment included an IDH1 peptide vaccine. The J gene is TRBJ2-3, the V gene TRBV6-1; D is undetermined. Written as DNA, the CDR3 is TGTGCCAGCAGGGACACAGATACGCAGTATTTT. Translated, it gives CASRDTDTQYF.